The 26 T cell receptor beta chains presented below share a single source sample, sequenced in a study of blood T cells in healthy people across ages. With a J-beta primer mix and a sample-barcoded 5' primer, a second PCR ran about 7 to 11 cycles. TCRdb ran MiXCR on the 5' RACE reads and lists one entry per CDR3 protein. The table shows almost 300,000 distinct CDR3 sequences, with roughly a quarter occurring only once. The sample taken for sequencing was blood. The source is a woman aged 70 to 79 in good health.

A single count supports this clonotype. The CDR3 DNA sequence: TGTGCCAGCAGCCGGGACACAGCCCGGGGAAATTCACCCCTCCACTTT. It is translated as CASSRDTARGNSPLHF. V is TRBV6-5 and J is TRBJ1-6, with a tentative D call TRBD1 (6 bases). V gave up 6 bases and J gave up 7 bases, with 19 bases separating them. Germline-derived CDR1 and CDR2 are MNHEY and SVGAGI. The CDR3 sequence is 16 residues long.

This CDR3 reads CSVVWRPGHQETQYF. Here the CDR3 DNA reads TGCAGCGTTGTGTGGAGACCGGGACACCAAGAGACCCAGTACTTC. The chain links TRBV29-1 to TRBJ2-5; D may correspond to TRBD1 or TRBD2 (5 bases each). Trimming cost V 4 bases and J 0 bases, with 15 bases left between them. The germline gives CDR1 SQVTM, CDR2 ANQGSEA. CDR3 length equals 15 residues.

The V gene is TRBV2, the J gene TRBJ2-3; D might be TRBD2 (6 bases). Germline CDR1 reads SNHLY; CDR2 reads FYNNEI. Deletions cut 4 bases from V and 1 base from J, with 12 bases between. CDR3 length: 15 amino acids. CDR3: CASSAGSGRTDTQYF. CDR3 DNA sequence: TGTGCCAGCAGTGCCGGGAGCGGACGCACAGATACGCAGTATTTT.

This clonotype has just a few counts. The rearrangement links TRBV7-2 to TRBJ2-1; D may be TRBD2 (5 bases). Germline values: CDR1 SGHTA, CDR2 FQGNSA. CDR3 size: 15 residues. Between the trimmed V and J ends, which lost 5 bases and 0 bases, there was a span of 11 bases. DNA of the CDR3: TGTGCCAGCAGCCGACTACCAAGCTCCTACAATGAGCAGTTCTTC. Translated: CASSRLPSSYNEQFF.

This clonotype was picked up a small number of times. CDR3 coding DNA: TGCAGCGTCCGAGCGGGAGCTGCCTACGAGCAGTACTTC. Translated, it gives CSVRAGAAYEQYF. The J gene is TRBJ2-7, the V gene TRBV29-1; 8 nucleotides line up with TRBD2. The CDR3 totals 13 residues. The trim removed 6 bases at V and 2 bases at J, leaving 6 bases unmatched. The germline gives CDR1 SQVTM, CDR2 ANQGSEA.

A few counts support this clonotype. This chain's CDR3 is CASSETSGRETQYF. The CDR3 bases are TGTGCCAGCAGTGAAACTAGCGGACGGGAGACCCAGTACTTC. The rearrangement uses TRBV25-1 and TRBJ2-5; 8 bases are a match to TRBD2. J gave up 5 bases and V 2 bases, and 4 bases lay outside the gene matches. Germline lookup yields CDR1 MGHDK and CDR2 SYGVNS. The CDR3 spans 14 residues.

The chain links TRBV5-1 to TRBJ1-6; D might be TRBD1 (6 bases). The V gene lost 4 bases and the J gene lost 6 bases, with 20 bases spanning the gap. The CDR3 is made up of 17 amino acids. CDR1 is SGHRS and CDR2 is YFSETQ in the germline V gene. This chain's CDR3 is CASSRGQGYGVNSPLHF. CDR3 in DNA: TGCGCCAGCAGCAGAGGCCAGGGGTACGGGGTTAATTCACCCCTCCACTTT.

In this sample, this clonotype turned up a few times. This chain joins TRBV9 and TRBJ2-5; no definite D call. The J call is uncertain, as TRBJ2-1 better fits the DNA end. Germline values: CDR1 SGDLS, CDR2 YYNGEE. The CDR3 length is 14 residues. CDR3 protein: CASSVALSENEQFF. CDR3 nucleotide sequence: TGTGCCAGCAGCGTAGCTTTAAGTGAGAATGAGCAGTTCTTC.

This clonotype was seen more than once but under ten times. A junction boundary mismatches the germline segment, possibly from a read error. The J gene is TRBJ1-5, the V gene TRBV2, with D possibly matching TRBD1 (6 bases). CDR3 length: 14 residues. From germline, CDR1 is SNHLY and CDR2 FYNNEI. CDR3 amino acids: CASREDRFDQPQHF. The CDR3 DNA reads TGTGCCAGCAGGGAAGACAGGTTCGATCAGCCCCAGCATTTT.

V usage is TRBV7-9 and J usage is TRBJ2-7; possible D gene TRBD2, 5 bases. V lost 5 bases and J lost 2, with 16 bases in between. CDR1 is SEHNR, CDR2 FQNEAQ, per germline (reference sequence). The CDR3 extends over 15 amino acids. CDR3 sequence: CASSPPGRDPYEQYF. The CDR3 DNA is TGTGCCAGCAGCCCTCCCGGTCGGGATCCCTACGAGCAGTACTTC.

This clonotype was counted many times. The rearrangement uses TRBV10-3 and TRBJ2-1, with 8 bases that match TRBD2. The CDR3 loop spans 15 amino acids. V was pared by 10 bases and J by 6 bases, with 14 bases of the junction left unmatched. Germline V CDR1 and CDR2: ENHRY, SYGVKD. CDR3 loop: CATSRLAGLSNEQFF. DNA for the CDR3: TGTGCCACCTCCCGTCTAGCGGGCCTGTCCAATGAGCAGTTCTTC.

V and J are TRBV6-2 or TRBV6-3 and TRBJ2-5; a weak D match, TRBD1 (6 bases). The end of the DNA is better explained by TRBJ2-1, so the J call may be wrong. CDR1 and CDR2 from the germline V gene are MNHEY and SVGEGT. This CDR3 is built from 13 residues. The CDR3 sequence is CASMRDTYNEQFF. CDR3 coding DNA: TGTGCCAGCATGAGGGACACTTACAATGAGCAGTTCTTC.

A word on this clonotype: The conserved final phenylalanine or tryptophan is absent from the CDR3, which likely points to a read error. The chain recombines TRBV24-1 with TRBJ2-7; D not certain. V lost 9 bases, J lost 3 bases, and 8 bases lay in between. The germline V gene has CDR1 KGHDR and CDR2 SFDVKD. The CDR3 is made up of 11 amino acids. CDR3 DNA sequence: TGTGCCACCGAACCCATCTACGAGCAGTACCTC. It is translated as CATEPIYEQYL.

In its sample, this clonotype was seen many times. This chain connects TRBV4-2 to TRBJ2-3; D possibly corresponds to TRBD1 (5 bases). The CDR3 consists of 15 residues. From germline, CDR1 is LGHNA and CDR2 YNFKEQ. Trimming left V 0 bases short and J 3 bases short, with 10 bases between. The CDR3 sequence: CASSQEGQSTDTQYF. The CDR3 DNA reads as TGTGCCAGCAGCCAAGAAGGACAAAGTACAGATACGCAGTATTTT.

CDR3 DNA: TGTGCCAGCAGCATAAGCGTGGCAGGGGTTAGCACAGATACGCAGTATTTT. Its protein product is CASSISVAGVSTDTQYF. The V gene is TRBV4-2, the J gene TRBJ2-3, with a weak D call TRBD1 (6 bases). CDR1 is LGHNA and CDR2 is YNFKEQ in the germline V gene. Trimming left V 5 bases short and J 0 bases short, with 18 bases between. There are 17 residues in the CDR3.

The chain has TRBV27 and TRBJ2-3, with D unresolved. Germline loops: CDR1 MNHEY, CDR2 SMNVEV (reference sequence). CDR3 size: 16 residues. Trimming took off 2 bases at V and 5 bases at J, with 17 bases between the two ends. CDR3 sequence reads: CASSLAPSPLLDTQYF. The CDR3 nucleotides are TGTGCCAGCAGTTTAGCCCCCTCACCCTTACTAGATACGCAGTATTTT.

This clonotype occurred many times. The genes are TRBV20-1 and TRBJ1-6, with D perhaps TRBD1 (5 bases). Germline V CDR1 and CDR2: DFQATT, SNEGSKA (reference sequence). Trimming left V 3 bases short and J 10 bases short, with 13 bases between. The CDR3 consists of 13 residues. DNA of the CDR3: TGCAGTGCTAGTGGACAACCACGCTCACCCCTCCACTTT. This sequence encodes CSASGQPRSPLHF.

This clonotype was recorded a few times. The chain recombines TRBV15 with TRBJ2-3, with D unclear. Trimming took 6 bases from V and 0 from J, leaving 10 bases between them. The CDR3 runs 14 residues. CDR1 and CDR2 from the germline V gene are LNHNV and YYDKDF (reference sequence). DNA for the CDR3: TGTGCCACCAGGGTTTTTGGGAGCACAGATACGCAGTATTTT. Protein: CATRVFGSTDTQYF.

The chain couples TRBV10-2 to TRBJ2-5, with D possibly being TRBD2 (6 bases). Germline assignment: CDR1 WSHSY and CDR2 SAAADI. Between the trimmed V and J ends, which lost 2 bases and 1 base, there was a span of 8 bases. This CDR3 is built from 14 residues. This CDR3 is CASSEGDSQETQYF. CDR3 coding DNA: TGCGCCAGCAGTGAGGGGGACTCCCAAGAGACCCAGTACTTC.

J is TRBJ2-5 and V is TRBV6-1; possible D gene TRBD2, 6 bases. The end of the DNA fits TRBJ2-1 better, so the J call may be wrong. The CDR3 consists of 14 residues. The germline V gene has CDR1 MNHNS and CDR2 SASEGT. The CDR3 reads CATHARAGINEQFF. The CDR3 coding sequence is TGTGCCACCCACGCCCGTGCGGGAATCAATGAGCAGTTCTTC.

This clonotype was counted a few times. This sequence joins TRBV20-1 and TRBJ2-5, with D perhaps TRBD2 (6 bases). CDR1 and CDR2 (germline): DFQATT, SNEGSKA (reference sequence). The CDR3 has 16 amino acids. V was clipped by 1 base and J by 1 base, with 16 bases between them. CDR3 sequence reads: CSARVGLILGQETQYF. The CDR3 DNA reads TGCAGTGCTAGAGTGGGACTTATTCTTGGCCAAGAGACCCAGTACTTC.

V gene TRBV6-5 combines with J gene TRBJ2-5; D is possibly TRBD1 or TRBD2 (5 bases each). Trimming took off 6 bases at V and 5 bases at J, with 13 bases between the two ends. Germline V gives CDR1 MNHEY, CDR2 SVGAGI. This CDR3 is 13 amino acids long. In nucleotides, the CDR3 is TGTGCCAGCAGGGGGACGGCACGGGAGACCCAGTACTTC. Residues: CASRGTARETQYF.

This clonotype occurred a few times. J is TRBJ1-4 and V is TRBV28; no firm D call. Germline V gene data show CDR1 as MDHEN and CDR2 as SYDVKM. The CDR3 has 17 amino acids. V lost 6 bases and J lost 4, with 21 bases in between. The CDR3 region has the DNA TGTGCCAGCAGCAAGGACCGTACAAGGGTTAATAATGAAAAACTGTTTTTT. Amino acids: CASSKDRTRVNNEKLFF.

This rearrangement joins TRBV14 to TRBJ1-2; D is undetermined. Looked up from germline, CDR1 is SGHDN and CDR2 is FVKESK. The CDR3 contains 14 residues. The V end was cut by 1 base, the J end by 8 bases, with 14 bases between. The CDR3 coding sequence is TGTGCCAGCAGCCAAGTTGACCCCCCGTGGGGCTACACCTTC. Encoded protein: CASSQVDPPWGYTF.

V gene TRBV19 combines with J gene TRBJ2-3, with D unresolved. CDR3 size: 11 residues. V was pared by 7 bases and J by 6 bases, with 8 bases between. Germline assignment: CDR1 LNHDA and CDR2 SQIVND (reference sequence). DNA of the CDR3: TGTGCCAGTATGAGAGAGGATACGCAGTATTTT. Protein sequence: CASMREDTQYF. Full variable domain (rest looked up from reference TRBV19 and TRBJ2-3): DGGITQSPKYLFRKEGQNVTLSCEQNLNHDAMYWYRQDPGQGLRLIYYSQIVNDFQKGDIAEGYSVSREKKESFPLTVTSAQKNPTAFYLCASMREDTQYFGPGTRLTVL.

The chain links TRBV20-1 to TRBJ2-2; 7 bases are a match to TRBD1. CDR1 DFQATT and CDR2 SNEGSKA come from the germline V gene (reference sequence). The CDR3 has 13 amino acids. Trimming removed 2 bases from V and 6 bases from J; junction bases left unmatched: 3. CDR3 DNA: TGCAGTGCTAGACGACAGGGCGCCGGGGAGCTGTTTTTT. Encoded protein: CSARRQGAGELFF.